This TCR beta chain was captured in a study of regulatory T cells in long-lasting Graves disease (TCRdb year 2021). Turning to the overall study: Persistent Graves' disease was defined as antithyroid drug treatment for over 5 years with persistently positive TSH receptor autoantibodies. Peripheral blood TCR sequencing and RNA sequencing compared persistent Graves' disease patients with newly diagnosed Graves' disease patients. A total of 35 or so samples were covered by TCR sequencing, comprising some 13 persistent and about 20 newly diagnosed Graves' disease patients. On average, persistent Graves' disease patients in the clinical cohort had been on antithyroid drugs for about 10.3 years. The study was registered as a clinical trial and conducted in China.

What the authors observed across the whole study: The authors noted that the small sample size was a limitation that may lower accuracy. Compared with newly diagnosed patients, persistent Graves' disease patients had lower TCR Shannon entropy and fewer highly expanded clones, which suggests clonal expansion. Patients with persistent disease shared more public clonotypes (about 2,700) than newly diagnosed patients did (approximately 1,000). TRBV28, TRBJ1-2 and TRBJ2-5 were preferentially used in persistent disease, while TRBV20-1 and TRBJ2-1 were favored in newly diagnosed disease. The study examined only peripheral blood because the primary lesion, thyroid tissue, could not be accessed. Sequencing and analysis were restricted to the TCR beta chain.

At the junction V is shortened by 5 bases and J by 2 bases, with 12 bases in between. CDR3 length: 14 amino acids, cysteine to phenylalanine. The CDR3 DNA has 42 bases and is translated from base 1. Library preparation employed multiplex PCR. The sample was run on an Illumina HiSeq 4000. CDR3 regions were amplified by Arm-PCR with iRepertoire HTBI primers to construct TCR beta libraries. Gel purification was performed on PCR products prior to sequencing. Per the authors' processing: Across samples, roughly 60 TRBV and approximately 15 TRBJ segments were identified and used for gene usage analysis of CDR3 amino acid clonotypes. Filtered high-quality paired reads were merged into contigs using COPE and FqMerger. BLAST was used to align contigs to IMGT TRBV, TRBD and TRBJ reference genes, with CDR3 defined following IMGT. Any clonotype with a frequency above 0.1% was counted as a highly expanded clone. Repertoire diversity was measured by Shannon entropy, and V-J evenness by the Gini coefficient. Public clonotypes were defined as clonotypes shared by more than one individual. In-frame beta chains were kept once TCRdb had trimmed the public reads at Q25 with fastp and called clones with MiXCR. When rows share a CDR3 protein, they turn into one entry using the most common DNA and genes. TCRdb's processing, not the study's, gives the V and J calls here. Present in this sample are 600,000 to 800,000 distinct CDR3 sequences, around 30% of which were seen just once. The top ten hold 35% to 55% of the sample.

The time point label, as the study defines it: persistent/refractory GD, antithyroid drugs over 5 years with positive TRAb. For both TCR sequencing and RNA sequencing, RNA was extracted from PBMCs using TRIzol. Graves' disease was diagnosed according to American Thyroid Association guidelines. Recruitment of patients was carried out at an endocrinology department in Xi'an, China. From each patient, about 8.9 milliliters of peripheral blood was collected into an EDTA anticoagulant tube. Ficoll Paque Plus density gradient separation was used to isolate PBMCs, and no further T cell sorting was done. An Agilent 2100 Bioanalyzer and agarose gel were used to check RNA quality, and a NanoDrop 2000 was used to measure RNA concentration. This clonotype was seen many times. The antigen it recognizes is unknown. Nothing much larger sits one base from this clone, and base qualities are not available.

This TCR derives from a female donor with Graves disease. The chain couples TRBV12-3 or TRBV12-4 to TRBJ1-2, with TRBD1 as a weak D call on 5 bases. The sample here was peripheral blood mononuclear cells (PBMCs), taken when the disease was refractory, from a patient treated with antithyroid drugs. The DNA is TGTGCCAGCAGTCGATCCGGGGGAAACTATGGCTACACCTTC. It is translated as CASSRSGGNYGYTF.